These T cell receptor beta chains were read from a single sample in a study of blood T cell repertoires in COVID-19. The method was immunoSEQ multiplex PCR; TCRdb's version includes in-frame clones alone and lacks a portion of them. The table has about 300,000 clones, approximately 84% seen once. Sequencing was carried out using peripheral blood. All receptors derive from a human donor with COVID-19, enrolled during active disease. The donor label of this sample is uncertain. Both conserved end residues are trimmed from each CDR3. D genes are given only for firm matches.

CDR3 protein,V gene,CDR3 length,D gene
ASSETGAWETQY,TRBV6-1,12,TRBD1
ASSTQGPNTEAF,TRBV28,12,-
ASSPATTGDYGYT,TRBV18,13,TRBD1
ASARQMNTEAF,TRBV7-3,11,-
ASTISGSHYYEQY,TRBV6-5,13,TRBD2
ASSPPGLETQY,TRBV5-4,11,-
ASRRTGGMGSNQPQH,TRBV19,15,TRBD1
SVELLSVLGRYNEQF,TRBV29-1,15,-
ASSVAGGSREAF,TRBV9,12,-
ASSIRGASGELF,TRBV19,12,-
ASSLDLGTGGSEQF,TRBV11-2,14,TRBD1
ASSLAAGAGAFRGGETQY,TRBV5-1,18,TRBD2
ASSSMVAGDVLSVKNIQY,TRBV4-3,18,-
ASSEYSNQPQH,TRBV6-1,11,-
ASSSTRDRVVGYT,TRBV7-2,13,TRBD1
ASSERPDRGVTTNEKLF,TRBV2,17,TRBD1
ASRGQGNSPLH,TRBV2,11,TRBD1
ASSVVSSGSADTQY,TRBV9,14,TRBD2
ASSEGSGGEQF,TRBV5-1,11,-
ASSSRSGGLTGELF,TRBV6-5,14,-
ASSQDDRPLRGYT,TRBV3-1/TRBV3-2,13,-
ASSPPTGTGGTEAF,TRBV5-4,14,TRBD1
ASSLGGSNQPQH,TRBV5-5,12,-
SARDGRAQY,TRBV20-1,9,TRBD2
ASSPAGLQETQY,TRBV7-2,12,-
ALNGGSRYNEQF,TRBV7-2,12,-
ASSQTSGRSGDTQY,TRBV28,14,TRBD2
ASSDRNYGYT,TRBV6-1,10,-
ASSISRGDTEAF,TRBV19,12,-
ASSPNGQMNTEAF,TRBV6-6,13,-
ASSVAAGQGVTDTQY,TRBV9,15,TRBD1
ASSRQGRNTGELF,TRBV19,13,TRBD1
ASSDGSLGSPLH,TRBV2,12,-
SGGETGSYEQY,TRBV29-1,11,-
ASSFLGLGTQY,TRBV12-3/TRBV12-4,11,-
ASSQGGHRKAF,TRBV4-3,11,-
ASSEGTRNQPQH,TRBV2,12,-
ASSIVLTRTDTQY,TRBV19,13,-
ASSVNSLNTEAF,TRBV2,12,-
ASSFSLSTEAF,TRBV5-6,11,-
ASSSPRGGELF,TRBV5-4,11,-
ASSVAGPSGNTIY,TRBV2,13,-
SARPSNEQF,TRBV20-1,9,-
SVRGVRDTYNEQF,TRBV29-1,13,-
ASSSRAGGVQETQY,TRBV5-1,14,TRBD2
ASSPEGVGQPQH,TRBV6-4,12,-
SAAGNQPQH,TRBV20-1,9,-
ASSQVAQGSGNQPQH,TRBV4-3,15,-
ASSYAIQSAEKLF,TRBV6-6,13,-
ASSDTGYLDTEAF,TRBV7-6,13,-
ASSPPTATNSYNEQF,TRBV18,15,-
ASSETFSRAPNNEQF,TRBV25-1,15,-
ASSLGTSGTYNEQF,TRBV11-3,14,TRBD2
AWSTGGEQY,TRBV30,9,TRBD1
ASTRGSFYEQY,TRBV27,11,TRBD2
ASSTGTSGPSSYNEQF,TRBV19,16,TRBD2
ASSVGSNFEAF,TRBV9,11,-
ASSLGLAGPDEQF,TRBV13,13,TRBD2
ACHDRDRGRGGYT,TRBV30,13,TRBD1